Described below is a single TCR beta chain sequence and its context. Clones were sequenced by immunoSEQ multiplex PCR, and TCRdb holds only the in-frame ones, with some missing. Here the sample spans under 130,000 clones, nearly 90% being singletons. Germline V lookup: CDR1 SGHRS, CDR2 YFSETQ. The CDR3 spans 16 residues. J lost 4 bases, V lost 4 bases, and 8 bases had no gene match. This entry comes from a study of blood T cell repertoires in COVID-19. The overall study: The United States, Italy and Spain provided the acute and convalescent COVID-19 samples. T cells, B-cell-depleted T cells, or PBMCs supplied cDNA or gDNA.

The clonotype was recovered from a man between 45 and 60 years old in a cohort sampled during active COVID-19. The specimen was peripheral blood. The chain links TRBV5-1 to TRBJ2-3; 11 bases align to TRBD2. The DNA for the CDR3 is TGCGCCAGCAGCACCACTACTAGCGGGGGCTCAGATACGCAGTATTTT. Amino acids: CASSTTTSGGSDTQYF.